The T cell receptor beta chain described here comes from a study of T-cell memory formation after mild COVID-19. The ends were cut back, 10 bases at V and 2 bases at J, with 16 bases in the middle. This CDR3 contains 14 residues. Germline V gene lookup returns CDR1 ENHRY and CDR2 SYGVKD. MiXCR was run by TCRdb on the 5' RACE reads, yielding one entry per CDR3 protein. The sample holds about 110,000 distinct CDR3 sequences, 18% seen once. The source of this sequence is a man aged 18 to 35 who had mild COVID-19 (a few samples of this study predate the infection). Cell type and time point are not known. The material sequenced was PBMCs or a T cell subset sorted from them (not recorded which). The chain has TRBV10-3 and TRBJ2-3; D unclear. CDR3 in DNA: TGTGCCACATCCTTCGGGTCCGCCACAGATACGCAGTATTTT. The encoded protein is CATSFGSATDTQYF.